This TCR beta chain was profiled in a study of blood T cell repertoires in COVID-19. Germline values: CDR1 GTSNPN, CDR2 SVGIG (reference sequence). The CDR3 runs to 15 residues. Trimming took 7 bases from V and 4 from J; bases not matched to a gene: 15. This clone was picked up one time. Assay used: immunoSEQ multiplex PCR; TCRdb lists only in-frame clones, some missing. The sample has roughly 300,000 clones, roughly 90% seen once. The rearrangement joins TRBV30 to TRBJ1-2; TRBD1 matches at 7 bases. Sequencing input: PBMCs or T cells enriched from blood (not recorded which). This clonotype originated in a woman aged 25 to 45 who had recovered from COVID-19. The CDR3 DNA reads as TGTGCCTCCACCGCGAGGCGGGACAGCTTCTATGGCTACACCTTC. It yields the protein CASTARRDSFYGYTF.